Listed below are T cell receptor beta chains from one sample, sequenced in a study of blood T cell repertoires in COVID-19. The data were produced by immunoSEQ multiplex PCR, yet TCRdb's version contains in-frame clones alone and is incomplete. The repertoire holds 55,000 to 85,000 clones, approximately 90% seen once, with under 6.5% in the top ten. The sequenced sample was peripheral blood. All receptors come from a young woman with acute or convalescent COVID-19. CDR3s include the opening cysteine and the closing phenylalanine or tryptophan. The D gene is left open where the match is weak. Some rows have no size entry. The others give once, few or many, or a class for an expanded clone.

J gene	V gene	clone size	D gene	CDR3 DNA	CDR3 protein
TRBJ2-5	TRBV9	.	.	TGTGCCAGCAGCGCCAGGGATTGGGAGACCCAGTACTTC	CASSARDWETQYF
TRBJ2-1	TRBV5-1	.	.	TGCGCCAGCAGCCCGCCGGGGAACAATGAGCAGTTCTTC	CASSPPGNNEQFF
TRBJ1-6	TRBV19	.	.	TGTGCCAGTAGTATTCGGGGGGACAACTCACCCCTCCACTTT	CASSIRGDNSPLHF
TRBJ2-7	TRBV7-6	.	.	TGTGCCAGCAGCCCGGGACACAGGAGCTCCTACGAGCAGTACTTC	CASSPGHRSSYEQYF
TRBJ1-1	TRBV28	.	TRBD1	TGTGCCAGCAGTGGGACAGGGGGTCCTAACACTGAAGCTTTCTTT	CASSGTGGPNTEAFF
TRBJ1-1	TRBV4-3	.	.	TGCGCCAGCAGCCAAGATCGCAGGGCAAGGGACACTGAAGCTTTCTTT	CASSQDRRARDTEAFF
TRBJ2-5	TRBV7-8	once	.	TGTGCCAGCAGCTCAACTCTAGGAGGTCAGGTTGTAGGGGAGACCCAGTACTTC	CASSSTLGGQVVGETQYF
TRBJ2-2	TRBV5-1	.	.	TGCGCCAGCAGCTTGGTGGCGGGGACCGGGGAGCTGTTTTTT	CASSLVAGTGELFF
TRBJ2-7	TRBV6-1	.	.	TGTGCCAGCAGTGAGACAGGGAGGTCCTCCGAGCAGTACTTC	CASSETGRSSEQYF
TRBJ2-7	TRBV6-2/TRBV6-3	.	.	TGTGCCAGCAGTACTCGGGGGAGCTCCTACGAGCAGTACTTC	CASSTRGSSYEQYF
TRBJ2-3	TRBV5-4	.	TRBD2	TGTGCCAGCAGCTCCTGGACTAGCGGGAGCACAGATACGCAGTATTTT	CASSSWTSGSTDTQYF
TRBJ2-1	TRBV5-1	.	.	TGCGCCAGCAGCCCGAGTACGGGATACAATGAGCAGTTCTTC	CASSPSTGYNEQFF
TRBJ2-7	TRBV6-5	few	TRBD1	TGTGCCAGCAGACCCGGGACAGGAGTCCACGAGCAGTACTTC	CASRPGTGVHEQYF
TRBJ2-3	TRBV3-1/TRBV3-2	.	TRBD2	TGTGCCAGCAGCCCGTTGCGCGGGAGTACAGATACGCAGTATTTT	CASSPLRGSTDTQYF
TRBJ1-4	TRBV4-2	.	TRBD1	TGTGCCAGCAGCCAAGAAGGAAGGACAGGGAGGGAAAAACTGTTTTTT	CASSQEGRTGREKLFF
TRBJ1-2	TRBV2	.	TRBD1	TGTGCCAGCAGGGGGGGGACAGGGAGTCTAGGAGGCTACACCTTC	CASRGGTGSLGGYTF
TRBJ2-1	TRBV11-2	.	.	TGTGCCAGCAGCTTAGTGGCAGGGGACGGTGAGCAGTTCTTC	CASSLVAGDGEQFF